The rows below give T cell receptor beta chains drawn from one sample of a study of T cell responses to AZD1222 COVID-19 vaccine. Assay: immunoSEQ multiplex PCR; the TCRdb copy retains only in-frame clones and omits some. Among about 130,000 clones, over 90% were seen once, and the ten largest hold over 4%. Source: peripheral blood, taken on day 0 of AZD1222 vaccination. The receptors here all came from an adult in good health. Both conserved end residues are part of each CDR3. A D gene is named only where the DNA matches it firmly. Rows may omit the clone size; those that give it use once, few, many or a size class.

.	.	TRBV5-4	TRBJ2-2	CASSWVGAGELFF	TGTGCCAGCAGCTGGGTGGGGGCCGGGGAGCTGTTTTTT
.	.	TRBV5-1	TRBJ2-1	CASSLGQGRNEQFF	TGCGCCAGCAGCTTGGGCCAGGGGAGGAATGAGCAGTTCTTC
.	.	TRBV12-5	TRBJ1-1	CASAPLGSRTEAFF	TGTGCTAGTGCCCCTTTGGGGTCTCGCACTGAAGCTTTCTTT
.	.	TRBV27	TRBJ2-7	CASSLSAGESLRSYEQYF	TGTGCCAGCAGTTTATCGGCCGGGGAAAGCCTCCGCTCCTACGAGCAGTACTTC
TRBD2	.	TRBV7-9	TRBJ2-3	CASSSTGTSGSRSTDTQYF	TGTGCCAGCAGCTCCACCGGGACTAGCGGGAGTAGGAGCACAGATACGCAGTATTTT
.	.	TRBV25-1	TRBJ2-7	CASSESHEQYF	TGTGCCAGCAGTGAATCCCACGAGCAGTACTTC
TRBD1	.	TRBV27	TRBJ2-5	CASSLFGQGDETQYF	TGTGCCAGCAGTTTATTTGGACAGGGCGACGAGACCCAGTACTTC
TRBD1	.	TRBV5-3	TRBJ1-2	CARSYRGHFNYGYTF	TGTGCCAGAAGTTATAGGGGGCATTTTAACTATGGCTACACCTTC
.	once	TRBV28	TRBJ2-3	CASSSTEEVGYTDTQYF	TGTGCCAGCAGTTCCACCGAGGAGGTGGGATACACAGATACGCAGTATTTT
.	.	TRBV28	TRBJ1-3	CASGVSMTSGNTIYF	TGTGCCAGCGGAGTGTCAATGACTTCTGGAAACACCATATATTTT
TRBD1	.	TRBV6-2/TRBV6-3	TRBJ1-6	CASSAIGQDGSPLHF	TGTGCCAGCAGTGCCATTGGACAGGACGGTTCACCCCTCCACTTT
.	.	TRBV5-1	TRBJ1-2	CASSFDSNYGYTF	TGCGCCAGCAGCTTTGACTCTAACTATGGCTACACCTTC
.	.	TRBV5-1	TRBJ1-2	CASSLSTDYGYTF	TGCGCCAGCAGCTTAAGTACAGACTATGGCTACACCTTC
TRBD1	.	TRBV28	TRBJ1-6	CASSRTGFNSPLHF	TGTGCCAGCAGTCGGACAGGCTTTAATTCACCCCTCCACTTT
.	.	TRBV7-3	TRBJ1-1	CASSSGGNTEAFF	TGTGCCAGCAGCTCGGGGGGAAACACTGAAGCTTTCTTT
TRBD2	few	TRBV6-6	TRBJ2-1	CASSPNPGEGILNEQFF	TGTGCCAGCAGTCCCAACCCTGGGGAGGGGATACTGAATGAGCAGTTCTTC
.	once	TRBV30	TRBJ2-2	CAWSSGFPNTGELFF	TGTGCCTGGAGCTCCGGGTTTCCGAACACCGGGGAGCTGTTTTTT
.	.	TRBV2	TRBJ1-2	CASSNRDNYGYTF	TGTGCCAGCAGCAACAGGGATAACTATGGCTACACCTTC
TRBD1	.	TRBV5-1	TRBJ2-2	CASSWGDRADTGELFF	TGCGCCAGCAGCTGGGGGGACAGGGCAGACACCGGGGAGCTGTTTTTT
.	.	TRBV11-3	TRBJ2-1	CASSLVGGMGHYNEQFF	TGTGCCAGCAGCTTAGTAGGGGGTATGGGGCACTACAATGAGCAGTTCTTC
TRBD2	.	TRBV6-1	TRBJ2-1	CASSENPGLAGGEQFF	TGTGCCAGCAGTGAAAACCCGGGACTAGCGGGAGGTGAGCAGTTCTTC
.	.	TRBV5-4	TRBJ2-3	CASSLARGPSTDTQYF	TGTGCCAGCAGCTTGGCCAGAGGACCCAGCACAGATACGCAGTATTTT
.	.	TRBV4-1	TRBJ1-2	CASSQEHENNYGYTF	TGCGCCAGCAGCCAGGAACATGAAAATAACTATGGCTACACCTTC
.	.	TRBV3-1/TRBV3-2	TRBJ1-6	CASSQAASGDSPLHF	TGTGCCAGCAGCCAAGCAGCCTCGGGAGACTCACCCCTCCACTTT
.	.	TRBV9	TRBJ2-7	CASSVGVTAYEQYF	TGTGCCAGCAGCGTAGGAGTAACTGCCTACGAGCAGTACTTC
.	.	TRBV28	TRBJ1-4	CASSFSSGRRHEKLFF	TGTGCCAGCAGTTTCTCATCTGGACGACGGCATGAAAAACTGTTTTTT
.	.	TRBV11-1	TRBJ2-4	CASSIETDDIQYF	TGTGCCAGCAGCATTGAGACTGACGACATTCAGTACTTC
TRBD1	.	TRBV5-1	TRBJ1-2	CASSFGVQGGNGYTF	TGCGCCAGCAGCTTTGGGGTACAGGGGGGAAATGGCTACACCTTC
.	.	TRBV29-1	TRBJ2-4	CSVASLGLAKNIQYF	TGCAGCGTTGCCAGCCTGGGACTAGCCAAAAACATTCAGTACTTC
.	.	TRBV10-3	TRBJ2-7	CAISERTPTYEQYF	TGTGCCATCAGTGAGCGGACGCCTACCTACGAGCAGTACTTC
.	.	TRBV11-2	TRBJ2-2	CASSLVRAGELFF	TGTGCCAGCAGCTTAGTTCGGGCCGGGGAGCTGTTTTTT
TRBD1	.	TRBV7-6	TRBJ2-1	CASSLEMGTGRNEQFF	TGTGCCAGCAGCTTAGAGATGGGGACAGGGCGCAATGAGCAGTTCTTC
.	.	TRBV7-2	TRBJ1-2	CASSLAPGNYGYTF	TGTGCCAGCAGCTTAGCCCCGGGGAACTATGGCTACACCTTC
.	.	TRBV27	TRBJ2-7	CASSLLPKGIREQYF	TGTGCCAGCAGTTTATTACCGAAGGGGATCCGCGAGCAGTACTTC
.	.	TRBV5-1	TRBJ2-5	CASSLDTGEETQYF	TGCGCCAGCAGCTTGGATACAGGTGAAGAGACCCAGTACTTC
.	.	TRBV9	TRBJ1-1	CASSPGGPGINTEAFF	TGTGCCAGCAGCCCCGGGGGTCCGGGGATCAACACTGAAGCTTTCTTT
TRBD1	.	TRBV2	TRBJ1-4	CASRHRGLREKLFF	TGTGCCAGCAGACACAGGGGGCTACGTGAAAAACTGTTTTTT
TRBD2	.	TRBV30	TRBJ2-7	CAWSGGGEQYF	TGTGCCTGGAGTGGCGGGGGCGAGCAGTACTTC
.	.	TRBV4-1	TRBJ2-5	CASSQGFVETQYF	TGCGCCAGCAGCCAAGGGTTTGTAGAGACCCAGTACTTC
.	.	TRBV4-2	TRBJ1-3	CASSQDRAFSGNTIYF	TGTGCCAGCAGCCAAGATAGGGCATTCTCTGGAAACACCATATATTTT
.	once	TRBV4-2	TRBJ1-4	CASSQGTLTNEKLFF	TGTGCCAGCAGCCAAGGGACATTAACTAATGAAAAACTGTTTTTT
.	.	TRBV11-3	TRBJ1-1	CASSRSGTVNTEAFF	TGTGCCAGCAGCAGATCCGGGACGGTGAACACTGAAGCTTTCTTT